The 26 T cell receptor beta chains below were found in one sample sequenced in a study of graft-versus-host responses after intestinal transplantation. This table comes from immunoSEQ multiplex PCR, and its TCRdb copy is limited to in-frame clones, with some not included. The sample has about 50,000 clones; about 93% are singletons. Their antigens are not known. The material sequenced was unstimulated CD4+ T cells sorted from spleen or lymph node cells, taken before transplant. The source of these receptors is a human donor who was the organ donor for an intestinal transplant.

The chain carries TRBV6-5 and TRBJ1-4; possible D gene TRBD1, 5 bases. CDR3 size: 16 residues. Germline CDR1 reads MNHEY; CDR2 reads SVGAGI. The ends were cut back, 2 bases at V and 5 bases at J, with 15 bases in the middle. In DNA, the CDR3 is TGTGCCAGCAGTTACGCCTATTGGACAAGGAATGAAAAACTGTTTTTT. Its translation: CASSYAYWTRNEKLFF.

The chain recombines TRBV5-4 with TRBJ1-2; D is unclear. The germline V gene encodes CDR1 SGHNT and CDR2 YYREEE (reference sequence). Deletions cut 1 base from V and 0 bases from J, with 4 bases between. There are 13 residues in the CDR3. This chain's CDR3 is CASSLSANYGYTF. Here the CDR3 DNA reads TGTGCCAGCAGCTTGAGCGCTAACTATGGCTACACCTTC.

The genes are TRBV28 and TRBJ2-2, with a possible D match to TRBD2 (5 bases). The CDR3 extends over 17 amino acids. The germline V gene encodes CDR1 MDHEN and CDR2 SYDVKM. Trimming removed 5 bases from V and 0 bases from J, with 16 bases in between. CDR3 in amino acids: CASSRPGVSANTGELFF. Written as DNA, the CDR3 is TGTGCCAGCAGTCGCCCCGGGGTATCGGCGAACACCGGGGAGCTGTTTTTT.

The V gene is TRBV5-1, the J gene TRBJ2-3; D is ambiguous. Germline lookup yields CDR1 SGHRS and CDR2 YFSETQ. CDR3 length equals 12 residues. V was cut by 3 bases and J by 0 bases, with 2 bases left in between. The CDR3, as DNA: TGCGCCAGCAGCTGGAGCACAGATACGCAGTATTTT. As protein: CASSWSTDTQYF.

This clone was detected only a few times. The chain recombines TRBV7-2 with TRBJ2-7, with D unresolved. The CDR3 consists of 12 residues. V lost 3 bases, J lost 3 bases, and 6 bases lay in between. The germline CDR1 and CDR2 sequences are SGHTA and FQGNSA. The CDR3: CASSFVDYEQYF. The CDR3, as DNA: TGTGCCAGCAGCTTCGTGGACTACGAGCAGTACTTC.

The J gene is TRBJ1-2, the V gene TRBV7-2, with D possibly being TRBD1 (6 bases). Trimming took 2 bases from V and 6 from J, leaving 10 bases between them. Germline V gives CDR1 SGHTA, CDR2 FQGNSA. The CDR3 is made up of 13 amino acids. The CDR3 spells CASSLSTGNGYTF. The CDR3 DNA sequence: TGTGCCAGCAGCTTAAGTACAGGGAATGGCTACACCTTC.

The J gene is TRBJ1-1, the V gene TRBV6-6, with 9 bases lining up with TRBD1. CDR1 is MNHNY and CDR2 is SVGAGI in the germline V gene (reference sequence). V trimming: 4 bases; J trimming: 3 bases; junction bases outside the gene matches: 3. This CDR3 comprises 14 residues. The CDR3 here is CASSFDRGDTEAFF. In DNA form, the CDR3 reads TGTGCCAGCAGTTTCGACAGGGGGGACACTGAAGCTTTCTTT.

CDR3 in amino acids: CASSFVRGPNEQYF. As DNA, the CDR3 is TGTGCCAGCAGCTTTGTTAGGGGGCCCAACGAGCAGTACTTC. The chain links TRBV5-6 to TRBJ2-7; 7 nucleotides line up with TRBD1. J gave up 5 bases and V 2 bases, and 7 bases lay outside the gene matches. Germline V gene lookup returns CDR1 SGHDT and CDR2 YYEEEE. This CDR3 is built from 14 residues.

This chain connects TRBV19 to TRBJ1-1; tentative D call: TRBD1 (5 bases). The germline V gene has CDR1 LNHDA and CDR2 SQIVND (reference sequence). The CDR3 totals 13 residues. V lost 7 bases to trimming and J lost 6 bases, with 15 bases between them. This CDR3 is CASITSGDAEAFF. In nucleotides, the CDR3 is TGTGCCAGTATAACCTCGGGGGACGCTGAAGCTTTCTTT.

The J gene is TRBJ1-3, the V gene TRBV21-1. TRBV21-1 corresponds to a pseudogene. The CDR3 sequence is 11 residues long. The CDR3 bases are TGTGCCAGCAGCAGGGAAGACACCATATATTTT. Its translation: CASSREDTIYF.

The chain couples TRBV20-1 to TRBJ2-7; D gene unclear. Trimming took off 8 bases at V and 1 base at J, with 9 bases between the two ends. This CDR3 has 11 residues. In germline, CDR1 is DFQATT, CDR2 SNEGSKA (reference sequence). This CDR3 reads CSSQKSYEQYF. Here the CDR3 DNA reads TGCAGTTCCCAGAAATCCTACGAGCAGTACTTC.

The chain uses TRBV25-1 and TRBJ2-1; D possibly uses TRBD1 or TRBD2 (5 bases each). CDR3 length equals 15 residues. CDR1 and CDR2 (germline): MGHDK, SYGVNS. The germline V and J ends were trimmed by 3 bases and 6 bases, with 15 bases remaining between them. CDR3 DNA: TGTGCCAGCAGTGACGTAGGGACGGCACTCAATGAGCAGTTCTTC. This codes for CASSDVGTALNEQFF.

V is TRBV18 and J is TRBJ2-3; 15 bases fit TRBD2. Looked up from germline, CDR1 is KGHSH and CDR2 is LQKENI. CDR3 length equals 17 residues. Trimming removed 5 bases from V and 3 bases from J; junction bases left unmatched: 6. The CDR3 reads CASSSPGLAGGTDTQYF. The CDR3 DNA sequence: TGTGCCAGCTCATCGCCGGGACTAGCGGGAGGTACAGATACGCAGTATTTT.

This rearrangement joins TRBV9 to TRBJ2-2, with 8 nucleotides matching TRBD2. Germline loops: CDR1 SGDLS, CDR2 YYNGEE. V trimming: 0 bases; J trimming: 2 bases; junction bases outside the gene matches: 6. CDR3 length equals 17 residues. The CDR3: CASSVAYGRANTGELFF. The CDR3 region has the DNA TGTGCCAGCAGCGTAGCGTACGGGAGGGCCAACACCGGGGAGCTGTTTTTT.

The chain carries TRBV6-5 and TRBJ1-2; TRBD1 matches at 7 bases. The CDR3 consists of 15 residues. CDR1 is MNHEY and CDR2 is SVGAGI in the germline V gene. The ends lost 6 bases at V and 4 bases at J; junction bases unmatched: 11. Here the CDR3 reads CASSTRTGRGYGYTF. The CDR3 DNA sequence: TGTGCCAGCAGCACTCGGACAGGAAGGGGCTATGGCTACACCTTC.

Worth noting for this clone: Distinct nucleotide sequences in the sample also encode this CDR3. The V call is TRBV30, the J call TRBJ1-5; a weak D match, TRBD1 (6 bases). Germline loops: CDR1 GTSNPN, CDR2 SVGIG (reference sequence). The CDR3 extends over 13 amino acids. Trimming shortened V by 5 bases and J by 4 bases, and 12 bases separated the two germline ends. The CDR3 is CAWAPGVNQPQHF. For the CDR3, the DNA is TGTGCCTGGGCTCCAGGGGTAAATCAGCCCCAGCATTTT.

J is TRBJ2-7 and V is TRBV7-9; 13 bases agree with TRBD2. Trimming removed 6 bases from V and 7 bases from J; junction bases left unmatched: 3. Germline lookup yields CDR1 SEHNR and CDR2 FQNEAQ (reference sequence). The CDR3 extends over 13 amino acids. Here the CDR3 reads CASRLAGGREQYF. For the CDR3, the DNA is TGTGCCAGCAGACTAGCGGGAGGGAGGGAGCAGTACTTC.

This clone was observed once. The rearrangement links TRBV30 to TRBJ2-7; 10 bases are a match to TRBD2. With V trimmed by 4 bases and J by 6 bases, 0 bases remained unmatched. The CDR3 loop spans 11 amino acids. Germline V gene data show CDR1 as GTSNPN and CDR2 as SVGIG (reference sequence). Written as DNA, the CDR3 is TGTGCCTGGACTAGCGGGAGCGAGCAGTACTTC. Translated, it gives CAWTSGSEQYF.

This sequence joins TRBV14 and TRBJ2-7; D is possibly TRBD2 (6 bases). CDR1 and CDR2 from the germline V gene are SGHDN and FVKESK. CDR3 length equals 13 residues. Trimming shortened V by 1 base and J by 6 bases, and 10 bases separated the two germline ends. CDR3 protein: CASSQVGGVEQYF. The CDR3 DNA reads TGTGCCAGCAGCCAAGTAGGAGGGGTCGAGCAGTACTTC.

The chain has TRBV6-1 and TRBJ2-5; 7 bases agree with TRBD1. The J call may be incorrect, as the DNA end agrees better with TRBJ2-7. Looked up from germline, CDR1 is MNHNS and CDR2 is SASEGT. This CDR3 region has 17 residues. CDR3 sequence: CASSGGQPLGLAYEQYF. CDR3 bases: TGTGCCAGCAGTGGGGGACAGCCACTTGGTCTGGCCTACGAGCAGTACTTC.

Points on this clone: One end of the junction varies from germline; a read error may be responsible. J is TRBJ2-1 and V is TRBV7-9, with 7 bases lining up with TRBD2. Germline V gives CDR1 SEHNR, CDR2 FQNEAQ (reference sequence). The CDR3 contains 14 residues. The CDR3 here is CATRDYSTYNEQLF. In DNA form, the CDR3 reads TGTGCCACCAGGGACTACAGTACCTACAATGAGCAGCTCTTC.

V gene TRBV6-5 combines with J gene TRBJ1-5; the D is unclear. Between the trimmed V and J ends, which lost 6 bases and 1 base, there was a span of 4 bases. The CDR3 spans 12 residues. Germline V CDR1 and CDR2: MNHEY, SVGAGI. The CDR3 here is CASRDSNQPQHF. In nucleotides, the CDR3 is TGTGCCAGCAGGGACAGCAATCAGCCCCAGCATTTT.

V usage is TRBV19 and J usage is TRBJ1-1, with 9 bases fitting TRBD1. CDR1 is LNHDA and CDR2 is SQIVND in the germline V gene (reference sequence). V was pared by 3 bases and J by 5 bases, with 1 base of the junction left unmatched. CDR3 size: 13 residues. CDR3 DNA sequence: TGTGCCAGTAGTATTGACAGGGGGACTGAAGCTTTCTTT. Its translation: CASSIDRGTEAFF.

This rearrangement joins TRBV25-1 to TRBJ1-2; D might be TRBD1 (5 bases). CDR3 size: 13 residues. Per germline, CDR1 MGHDK and CDR2 SYGVNS. V lost 2 bases and J 9 bases, leaving 13 bases between the germline ends. The CDR3 here is CASSEGQGMSYTF. The CDR3 bases are TGTGCCAGCAGTGAAGGTCAGGGTATGAGCTACACCTTC.

The chain uses TRBV27 and TRBJ2-7; 8 positions agree with TRBD1. This CDR3 is built from 18 residues. V shed 0 bases and J 2 bases; nucleotides not matched to a gene: 12. Germline V gene sequence: CDR1 MNHEY, CDR2 SMNVEV (reference sequence). CDR3 protein: CASSLSTGQAEPPYEQYF. DNA for the CDR3: TGTGCCAGCAGTTTATCGACGGGACAGGCTGAACCCCCCTACGAGCAGTACTTC.

The J gene is TRBJ2-3, the V gene TRBV7-8; the match to TRBD2 covers 9 bases. Germline V lookup: CDR1 SGHVS, CDR2 FQNEAQ. The V segment lost 0 bases and the J segment 8 bases; nucleotides outside the gene matches: 9. The CDR3 extends over 16 amino acids. The CDR3 reads CASSLAGLAIFSTQYF. In DNA, the CDR3 is TGTGCCAGCAGCTTAGCGGGACTAGCAATTTTCTCTACGCAGTATTTT.